The rows below give T cell receptor beta chains drawn from one sample of a study of T cell responses to AZD1222 COVID-19 vaccine. TCRdb keeps only in-frame clones here, not all; method: immunoSEQ multiplex PCR. The sample lists 70,000 to 85,000 clones; 75% to 90% were seen once. Sequencing was performed on peripheral blood, taken on day 0 of AZD1222 vaccination. These receptors were obtained from an adult in good health. Both conserved end residues are part of each CDR3.

TRBV27	TRBJ2-5	CASSSRSRETQYF
TRBV19	TRBJ1-1	CASSLRITNTEAFF
TRBV20-1	TRBJ2-3	CSARGPDTQYF
TRBV6-5	TRBJ1-1	CASSPWGGRNTEAFF
TRBV14	TRBJ1-2	CASSQGAGLVYGYTF
TRBV7-3	TRBJ2-5	CASSSKTGTSGRRETQYF
TRBV27	TRBJ1-5	CASSLVGAGSNQPQHF
TRBV29-1	TRBJ1-5	CSVGGSNQPQHF
TRBV28	TRBJ1-1	CASSQEGGLNTEAFF
TRBV7-3	TRBJ1-2	CASSLGTGRGYGYTF
TRBV3-1/TRBV3-2	TRBJ2-7	CASSFYSSYEQYF
TRBV10-1	TRBJ1-1	CASSEPGQGNTEAFF
TRBV7-2	TRBJ2-5	CASSLTGTPGATQYF
TRBV5-7	TRBJ1-2	CASSLMLKEVPWGYTF
TRBV6-1	TRBJ2-7	CASSVIALGNSYEQYF
TRBV2	TRBJ2-2	CASRATSGGGTGELFF
TRBV7-8	TRBJ1-4	CASSHQGRMGEKLFF
TRBV10-3	TRBJ1-6	CAISEGRGGSPLHF
TRBV7-8	TRBJ1-2	CASSPLPGGLYGYTF
TRBV21-1	TRBJ2-1	CASSNRKRDNEQFF
TRBV7-9	TRBJ2-1	CASSFLAGGPNEQFF
TRBV7-2	TRBJ2-5	CASSPATRFAGGLETQYF
TRBV11-2	TRBJ2-3	CASSLDRGTQYF
TRBV24-1	TRBJ2-5	CATSALDRGKETQYF
TRBV11-3	TRBJ2-7	CASSLSIVYEQYF
TRBV5-5	TRBJ2-1	CASSLFLSGRAHEQFF
TRBV5-1	TRBJ1-1	CASSLVGTNTEAFF
TRBV2	TRBJ2-5	CASRQEVGLADETQYF
TRBV7-8	TRBJ1-3	CASSARLRGSGNTIYF
TRBV3-1/TRBV3-2	TRBJ2-3	CASSQDWSFGTDTQYF
TRBV11-2	TRBJ2-5	CASSLLPGKQETQYF
TRBV3-1/TRBV3-2	TRBJ2-2	CASSYGLGETGELFF
TRBV27	TRBJ1-1	CASGWTANTEAFF
TRBV2	TRBJ1-3	CARTGLSGKNTIYF
TRBV25-1	TRBJ1-2	CASSEYEGGYTF
TRBV20-1	TRBJ2-2	CSAIDERPSNTGELFF
TRBV24-1	TRBJ2-2	CATSDPGQGLNTGELFF
TRBV4-1	TRBJ1-5	CASSHPARDTLQPQHF
TRBV28	TRBJ1-3	CASSFRGIKGSGNTIYF
TRBV7-7	TRBJ2-5	CASSPTGTGGETQYF
TRBV5-4	TRBJ1-1	CASSPKRTVPLEAFF